A selection of T cell receptor beta chains follows, all from one sample in a study of patients and donors after allogeneic stem cell transplantation. TCRdb called the RT-PCR reads again in MiXCR, with one record for every CDR3 protein. In the table there are hundreds of thousands of distinct CDR3 sequences, approximately 16% of which are singletons. The sample taken for sequencing was blood, either unsorted or a sorted T cell fraction (not recorded which). The receptors originated from a human donor who was either an allogeneic HSCT recipient or a stem cell or donor lymphocyte infusion donor (not recorded which). It is not recorded whose cells these are; they may come from a transplant donor. The CDR3 runs from the conserved cysteine through the conserved F or W. A D gene is named only where the DNA matches it firmly. Part of the rows lack a size; the others show once, few, many or a class for expanded clones.

clone_size,j_call,d_call,v_call,cdr3_aa
few,TRBJ1-2,TRBD1,TRBV6-5,CASSYPGTGSPYGYTF
.,TRBJ2-5,.,TRBV3-1,CASSRSLLSSAAETQYF
.,TRBJ2-2,TRBD2,TRBV11-3,CASSFLAGAAGELFF
.,TRBJ1-2,.,TRBV6-2/TRBV6-3,CASSYELGDWAYGYTF
few,TRBJ2-2,TRBD2,TRBV7-6,CASSLSSGMNTGELFF
few,TRBJ2-1,TRBD2,TRBV29-1,CSVGRLAGGPGEQFF
few,TRBJ2-3,TRBD2,TRBV5-1,CASSPGLSGDTQYF
.,TRBJ2-4,.,TRBV2,CASSGGLLAKNIQYF
.,TRBJ2-3,.,TRBV7-9,CASSPGNRGATDTQYF
.,TRBJ2-2,.,TRBV11-3,CASGTYTGELFF
few,TRBJ2-2,.,TRBV20-1,CSVWPDTGELFF
many,TRBJ2-7,.,TRBV5-1,CASSTGGVGYEQYF
once,TRBJ1-2,.,TRBV12-3/TRBV12-4,CASRSPSNYGYTF
.,TRBJ2-5,TRBD2,TRBV29-1,CSVEDLGTTQETQYF
.,TRBJ2-7,TRBD2,TRBV20-1,CSAAGEGEYF